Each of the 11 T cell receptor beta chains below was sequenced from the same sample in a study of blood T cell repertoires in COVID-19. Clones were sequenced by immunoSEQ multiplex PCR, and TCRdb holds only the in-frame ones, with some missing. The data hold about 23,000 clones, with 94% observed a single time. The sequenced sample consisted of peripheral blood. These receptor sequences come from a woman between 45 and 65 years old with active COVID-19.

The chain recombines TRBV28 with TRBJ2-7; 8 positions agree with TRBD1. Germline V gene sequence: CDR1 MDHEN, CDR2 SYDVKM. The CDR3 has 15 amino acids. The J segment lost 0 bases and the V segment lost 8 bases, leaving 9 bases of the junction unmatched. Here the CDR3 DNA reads TGTGCCAGCCGGCGTGACAGGGGTTTCTCCTACGAGCAGTACTTC. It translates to CASRRDRGFSYEQYF.

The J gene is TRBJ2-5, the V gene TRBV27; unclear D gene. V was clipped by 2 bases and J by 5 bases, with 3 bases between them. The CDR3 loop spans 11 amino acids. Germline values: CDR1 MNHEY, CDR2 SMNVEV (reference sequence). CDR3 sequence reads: CASSLSETQYF. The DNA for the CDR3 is TGTGCCAGCAGTTTAAGCGAGACCCAGTACTTC.

The CDR3: CASSLTPGQGDNDGYTF. The CDR3 DNA reads TGTGCCAGCAGTTTAACCCCAGGACAGGGGGATAATGATGGCTACACCTTC. The chain is built from TRBV28 and TRBJ1-2, with TRBD1 matching over 10 bases. Germline V gives CDR1 MDHEN, CDR2 SYDVKM. This CDR3 has 17 residues. J was trimmed by 6 bases and V by 2 bases; bases with no gene match: 12.

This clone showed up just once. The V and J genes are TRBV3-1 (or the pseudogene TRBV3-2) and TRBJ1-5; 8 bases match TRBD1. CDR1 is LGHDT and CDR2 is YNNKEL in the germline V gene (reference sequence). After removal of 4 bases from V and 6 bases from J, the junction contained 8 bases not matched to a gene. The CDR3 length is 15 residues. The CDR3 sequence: CASSPDRVLLQPQHF. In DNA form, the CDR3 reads TGTGCCAGCAGCCCGGACAGGGTGTTACTTCAGCCCCAGCATTTT.

The CDR3 region is CASSLTGGTNEKLFF. The CDR3 DNA reads TGCGCCAGCAGCCTCACAGGGGGCACTAATGAAAAACTGTTTTTT. V is TRBV5-1 and J is TRBJ1-4; 9 bases line up with TRBD1. The CDR3 extends over 15 amino acids. CDR1 and CDR2 from the germline V gene are SGHRS and YFSETQ. Trimming took 4 bases from V and 2 from J; bases not matched to a gene: 3. Drawing the rest from reference TRBV5-1 and TRBJ1-4, the complete variable domain is KAGVTQTPRYLIKTRGQQVTLSCSPISGHRSVSWYQQTPGQGLQFLFEYFSETQRNKGNFPGRFSGRQFSNSRSEMNVSTLELGDSALYLCASSLTGGTNEKLFFGSGTQLSVL.

In DNA form, the CDR3 reads TGTGCCAGCAGCAATCCCATCGGGACTGATACCTACGAGCAGTACTTC. This translates into CASSNPIGTDTYEQYF. The rearrangement links TRBV21-1 to TRBJ2-7; TRBD2 is the table's D call and was not checked against the DNA. TRBV21-1 is listed as a pseudogene. The length of the CDR3 is 16 residues.

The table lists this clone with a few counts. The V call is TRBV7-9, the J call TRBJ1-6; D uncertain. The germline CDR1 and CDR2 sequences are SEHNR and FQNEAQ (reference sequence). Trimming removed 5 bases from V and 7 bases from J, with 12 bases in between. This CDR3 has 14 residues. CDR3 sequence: CASSTGARNSPLHF. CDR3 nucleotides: TGTGCCAGCAGCACGGGAGCTAGAAATTCACCCCTCCACTTT.

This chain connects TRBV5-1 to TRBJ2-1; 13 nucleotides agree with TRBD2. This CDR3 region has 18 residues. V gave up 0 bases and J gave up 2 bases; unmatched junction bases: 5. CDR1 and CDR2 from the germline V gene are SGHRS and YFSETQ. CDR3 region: CASSLATSGGMTYNEQFF. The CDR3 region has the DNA TGCGCCAGCAGCTTGGCGACTAGCGGGGGGATGACCTACAATGAGCAGTTCTTC.

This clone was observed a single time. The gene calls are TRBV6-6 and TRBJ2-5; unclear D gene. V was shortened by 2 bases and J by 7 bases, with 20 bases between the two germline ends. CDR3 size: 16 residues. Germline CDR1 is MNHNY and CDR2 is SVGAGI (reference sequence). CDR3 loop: CASSYLSSATVGTQYF. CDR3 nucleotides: TGTGCCAGCAGTTACCTCTCCTCCGCCACCGTCGGGACCCAGTACTTC.

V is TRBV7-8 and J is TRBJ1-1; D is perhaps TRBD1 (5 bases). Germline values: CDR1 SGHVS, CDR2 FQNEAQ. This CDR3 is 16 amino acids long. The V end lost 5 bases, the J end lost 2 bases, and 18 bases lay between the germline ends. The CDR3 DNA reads TGTGCCAGCAGCCCGATCCTAGACAGTCACAACACTGAAGCTTTCTTT. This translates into CASSPILDSHNTEAFF. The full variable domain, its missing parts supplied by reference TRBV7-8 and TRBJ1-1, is GAGVSQSPRYKVAKRGQDVALRCDPISGHVSLFWYQQALGQGPEFLTYFQNEAQLDKSGLPSDRFFAERPEGSVSTLKIQRTQQEDSAVYLCASSPILDSHNTEAFFGQGTRLTVV.

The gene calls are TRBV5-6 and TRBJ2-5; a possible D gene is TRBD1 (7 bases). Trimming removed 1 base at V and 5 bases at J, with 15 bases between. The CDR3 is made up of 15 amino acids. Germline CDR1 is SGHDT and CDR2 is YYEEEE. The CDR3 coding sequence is TGTGCCAGCAGCTTGCAGGGGGAGGACGGGGAGACCCAGTACTTC. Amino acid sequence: CASSLQGEDGETQYF.